The T cell receptor (beta chain) described here comes from a study of response to subunit inactivated influenza vaccine. Findings and caveats of the study: Few new T cells, the authors suggested, are recruited by each seasonal influenza vaccination.

Between the trimmed V and J ends, which lost 0 bases and 10 bases, there was a span of 13 bases. Germline values: CDR1 SEHNR, CDR2 FQNEAQ (reference sequence). The CDR3 is 15 residues long. Each CDR3 protein gets one entry after TCRdb re-called the RT-PCR reads with MiXCR. The table shows 700,000 to 900,000 distinct CDR3 sequences, with 21% occurring only once. Turning to this clonotype: Its cognate antigen is unknown.

The chain couples TRBV7-9 to TRBJ1-6; D gene ambiguous. This specimen was PBMCs from blood, taken about 5 days after vaccination. This clonotype was sampled from a man aged 50-59 years who received an inactivated influenza vaccine. The CDR3 DNA follows: TGTGCCAGCAGCTTAGCGCTTTCCGGGCGGTCACCCCTCCACTTT. It encodes CASSLALSGRSPLHF. The full variable domain, completed using reference TRBV7-9 and TRBJ1-6, is DTGVSQNPRHKITKRGQNVTFRCDPISEHNRLYWYRQTLGQGPEFLTYFQNEAQLEKSRLLSDRFSAERPKGSFSTLEIQRTEQGDSAMYLCASSLALSGRSPLHFGNGTRLTVT.